The 26 T cell receptor beta chains reported below all come from one sample, sequenced in a study of shared clonotypes between healthy human individuals. The protocol was immunoSEQ multiplex PCR, while the TCRdb copy is restricted to in-frame clones and leaves out a portion. The sample records millions of clones, approximately 94% being singletons. The naive CD8 subset, CD45RO-negative cells positively selected for CCR7, excluded terminally differentiated effector memory CD45RA+ cells. Material for sequencing was naive CD8+ T cells sorted from blood. These receptors were collected from a man aged 18 to 35 in good health.

Remarks on this clone: The sample has other DNA sequences that encode this CDR3 too. The CDR3 reads CASSSGQVYEQYF. CDR3 coding DNA: TGTGCCAGCAGCTCCGGACAGGTCTACGAGCAGTACTTC. This sequence joins TRBV11-2 and TRBJ2-7, with 7 bases lining up with TRBD1. The CDR3 sequence is 13 residues long. V lost 4 bases to trimming and J lost 3 bases; unmatched junction nucleotides: 3. Germline CDR1 is SGHAT and CDR2 is FQNNGV.

V is TRBV20-1 and J is TRBJ2-7, with D perhaps given as TRBD1 or TRBD2 (5 bases each). The germline CDR1 and CDR2 sequences are DFQATT and SNEGSKA (reference sequence). Trimming took off 4 bases at V and 5 bases at J, with 9 bases between the two ends. The length of the CDR3 is 11 residues. CDR3 coding DNA: TGCAGTGCTACCCGGGGACACGAGCAGTACTTC. Protein: CSATRGHEQYF.

Here the CDR3 DNA reads TGTGCCAGCAGCTCAATCGCAGAGAACACTGAAGCTTTCTTT. As protein: CASSSIAENTEAFF. The V gene is TRBV14, the J gene TRBJ1-1, with D uncertain. The germline V and J ends were trimmed by 5 bases and 1 base, with 11 bases remaining between them. CDR1 is SGHDN, CDR2 FVKESK, per germline. CDR3 size: 14 residues.

The genes are TRBV7-9 and TRBJ1-1; D gene uncertain. Germline lookup yields CDR1 SEHNR and CDR2 FQNEAQ (reference sequence). The CDR3 runs to 15 residues. Trimming took off 5 bases at V and 0 bases at J, with 13 bases between the two ends. CDR3 coding DNA: TGTGCCAGCAGCCCGACCATAACGCTGAACACTGAAGCTTTCTTT. Translating it yields CASSPTITLNTEAFF.

V is TRBV15 and J is TRBJ2-2; D unresolved. Trimming took 2 bases from V and 1 from J, leaving 11 bases between them. Germline V lookup: CDR1 LNHNV, CDR2 YYDKDF (reference sequence). The CDR3 sequence is 16 residues long. The CDR3 DNA reads as TGTGCCACCAGCAGAAAGATTGACATGAACACCGGGGAGCTGTTTTTT. The encoded protein is CATSRKIDMNTGELFF.

The V gene is TRBV6-6, the J gene TRBJ2-5; 8 nucleotides align to TRBD1. This CDR3 is 13 amino acids long. Germline trimming cut 8 bases from V and 4 bases from J; bases unmatched to any gene: 6. Germline V gene sequence: CDR1 MNHNY, CDR2 SVGAGI (reference sequence). CDR3: CASETGVGETQYF. The CDR3 DNA reads TGTGCCAGCGAGACAGGGGTGGGAGAGACCCAGTACTTC.

Notes on this clone: Other DNA sequences in this sample translate to the same CDR3. The rearrangement links TRBV19 to TRBJ2-7; 13 bases are a match to TRBD2. The CDR3 sequence is 15 residues long. The germline gives CDR1 LNHDA, CDR2 SQIVND (reference sequence). V trimming: 3 bases; J trimming: 2 bases; junction bases outside the gene matches: 1. CDR3 region: CASSIGTSGAYEQYF. The CDR3 nucleotides are TGTGCCAGTAGTATTGGGACTAGCGGGGCCTACGAGCAGTACTTC.

The gene calls are TRBV4-1 and TRBJ1-2; no clear D gene. The CDR3 has 14 amino acids. Looked up from germline, CDR1 is MGHRA and CDR2 is YSYEKL. The V end lost 0 bases, the J end lost 5 bases, and 10 bases lay between the germline ends. As DNA, the CDR3 is TGCGCCAGCAGCCAAGATATCGAGACTTATGGCTACACCTTC. Translation: CASSQDIETYGYTF.

The gene calls are TRBV5-4 and TRBJ1-1; no clear D gene. This CDR3 has 13 residues. Trimming cost V 4 bases and J 4 bases, with 11 bases left between them. CDR1 is SGHNT, CDR2 YYREEE, per germline (reference sequence). The CDR3 DNA is TGTGCCAGCAGCCCCTCCGTGGGCACTGAAGCTTTCTTT. It specifies CASSPSVGTEAFF.

On this clone: Other DNA sequences in this sample translate to the same CDR3. The chain has TRBV27 and TRBJ1-6; D is possibly TRBD1 (6 bases). Germline CDR1 is MNHEY and CDR2 is SMNVEV (reference sequence). The V gene lost 6 bases and the J gene lost 3 bases, with 9 bases spanning the gap. The CDR3 runs 14 residues. The CDR3: CASSLQGYNSPLHF. CDR3 sequence (DNA): TGTGCCAGCAGCCTACAGGGCTATAATTCACCCCTCCACTTT.

This clone was seen just once. The gene calls are TRBV27 and TRBJ2-1; tentatively, D is TRBD2 (5 bases). This CDR3 contains 13 residues. Germline CDR1 and CDR2: MNHEY and SMNVEV (reference sequence). Trimming stripped 2 bases from V and 9 bases from J, with 11 bases between. The CDR3 loop is CASSLGSGSEQFF. In DNA, the CDR3 is TGTGCCAGCAGTTTAGGGTCTGGGAGTGAGCAGTTCTTC.

Notes on this clone: The sample contains more than one DNA sequence encoding this CDR3. The chain recombines TRBV7-3 with TRBJ1-1; D is undetermined. Trimming shortened V by 0 bases and J by 1 base, and 3 bases separated the two germline ends. The germline CDR1 and CDR2 sequences are SGHTA and FQGTGA. The CDR3 runs 13 residues. CDR3 protein: CASSLTPNTEAFF. For the CDR3, the DNA is TGTGCCAGCAGCTTAACTCCGAACACTGAAGCTTTCTTT.

The rearrangement joins TRBV2 to TRBJ2-7, with TRBD1 as a possible D gene (5 bases). The V and J ends lost 3 bases and 1 base respectively, with 16 bases between them. Germline V gene lookup returns CDR1 SNHLY and CDR2 FYNNEI. The CDR3 sequence is 16 residues long. The CDR3 here is CASSDPRPGKSYEQYF. In DNA, the CDR3 is TGTGCCAGCAGTGACCCCCGGCCAGGGAAATCCTACGAGCAGTACTTC.

The gene calls are TRBV6-6 and TRBJ1-6; 12 bases fit TRBD1. J gave up 14 bases and V 5 bases, and 4 bases lay outside the gene matches. CDR1 is MNHNY, CDR2 SVGAGI, per germline (reference sequence). This CDR3 is built from 13 residues. CDR3 protein: CASSPGTGGSLHF. The CDR3 nucleotides are TGTGCCAGCAGTCCCGGGACAGGGGGCTCCCTCCACTTT.

The rearrangement joins TRBV6-1 to TRBJ2-7; D is ambiguous. Germline values: CDR1 MNHNS, CDR2 SASEGT. The length of the CDR3 is 15 residues. V lost 2 bases to trimming and J lost 2 bases, with 13 bases between them. The CDR3 nucleotides read TGTGCCAGCAGTGAATCTTACGACCGTACCTACGAGCAGTACTTC. This codes for CASSESYDRTYEQYF.

CDR3 DNA sequence: TGTGCCAGCAGTCCCCAGAGCCCCTATGGCTACACCTTC. Translating gives CASSPQSPYGYTF. The rearrangement joins TRBV27 to TRBJ1-2, with D unclear. CDR1 is MNHEY, CDR2 SMNVEV, per germline (reference sequence). The CDR3 consists of 13 residues. Trimming removed 5 bases from V and 4 bases from J, with 11 bases in between.

The chain has TRBV27 and TRBJ2-7; D assignment may be TRBD1 or TRBD2 (5 bases each). CDR3 length: 16 residues. Germline V gene lookup returns CDR1 MNHEY and CDR2 SMNVEV (reference sequence). V was trimmed by 3 bases and J by 2 bases, leaving 17 bases between them. Written as DNA, the CDR3 is TGTGCCAGCAGTTTTTCGGCAGGGACGGTGACCTACGAGCAGTACTTC. Its protein is CASSFSAGTVTYEQYF.

The chain joins TRBV5-4 to TRBJ1-1; 9 nucleotides align to TRBD1. This CDR3 is 14 amino acids long. Germline assignment: CDR1 SGHNT and CDR2 YYREEE (reference sequence). Trimming at V came to 4 bases and at J to 5 bases, leaving 6 bases not matched to a gene. CDR3 sequence (DNA): TGTGCCAGCAGCGAAGACAGGGGGAGGACTGAAGCTTTCTTT. Its protein product is CASSEDRGRTEAFF.

This clone was seen only once. The V gene is TRBV7-9, the J gene TRBJ1-5; TRBD1 matches 7 bases. Germline loops: CDR1 SEHNR, CDR2 FQNEAQ (reference sequence). V trimming: 5 bases; J trimming: 3 bases; junction bases outside the gene matches: 4. The CDR3 runs 14 residues. CDR3 sequence: CASSPTGINQPQHF. CDR3 nucleotides: TGTGCCAGCAGCCCGACAGGGATCAATCAGCCCCAGCATTTT. The full variable domain, its missing parts supplied by reference TRBV7-9 and TRBJ1-5, is DTGVSQNPRHKITKRGQNVTFRCDPISEHNRLYWYRQTLGQGPEFLTYFQNEAQLEKSRLLSDRFSAERPKGSFSTLEIQRTEQGDSAMYLCASSPTGINQPQHFGDGTRLSIL.

This rearrangement joins TRBV2 to TRBJ2-7; tentative D call: TRBD1 (7 bases). The CDR3 runs to 17 residues. Germline CDR1 SNHLY, CDR2 FYNNEI. V was trimmed by 6 bases and J by 7 bases, leaving 28 bases between them. The CDR3 reads CASRYHDGRQGGDEQYF. The CDR3 region has the DNA TGTGCCAGCAGGTACCACGATGGTCGACAGGGAGGAGATGAGCAGTACTTC.

V is TRBV4-3 and J is TRBJ1-2; 8 positions agree with TRBD1. Germline V lookup: CDR1 LGHNA, CDR2 YSLEER. Germline trimming cut 0 bases from V and 4 bases from J; bases unmatched to any gene: 4. The CDR3 spans 15 residues. Here the CDR3 DNA reads TGCGCCAGCAGCCAAGATCTCGGGACAGGCTATGGCTACACCTTC. It specifies CASSQDLGTGYGYTF.

On this clone: Other DNA variants within this sample encode the same CDR3. The genes are TRBV7-9 and TRBJ2-2; 10 nucleotides line up with TRBD1. The V segment lost 6 bases and the J segment 4 bases; nucleotides outside the gene matches: 2. CDR3 length equals 14 residues. Looked up from germline, CDR1 is SEHNR and CDR2 is FQNEAQ (reference sequence). The CDR3 region is CASSWTGGTGELFF. DNA for the CDR3: TGTGCCAGCAGTTGGACAGGGGGCACCGGGGAGCTGTTTTTT. Full variable domain (remainder filled in from reference TRBV7-9 and TRBJ2-2): DTGVSQNPRHKITKRGQNVTFRCDPISEHNRLYWYRQTLGQGPEFLTYFQNEAQLEKSRLLSDRFSAERPKGSFSTLEIQRTEQGDSAMYLCASSWTGGTGELFFGEGSRLTVL.

V usage is TRBV2 and J usage is TRBJ2-7; 13 bases are shared with TRBD2. Germline V CDR1 and CDR2: SNHLY, FYNNEI. With 3 bases clipped from V and 5 bases from J, the junction kept 4 bases outside the gene matches. CDR3 length: 15 residues. CDR3 in amino acids: CASSDGLAGVHEQYF. In DNA, the CDR3 is TGTGCCAGCAGTGATGGACTAGCGGGAGTTCACGAGCAGTACTTC.

The chain links TRBV28 to TRBJ2-7; TRBD1 matches 9 bases. V trimming: 5 bases; J trimming: 0 bases; junction bases outside the gene matches: 11. The CDR3 loop spans 17 amino acids. Germline CDR1 MDHEN, CDR2 SYDVKM. The CDR3 here is CASSPTRDRALSYEQYF. Here the CDR3 DNA reads TGTGCCAGCAGTCCAACCCGGGACAGGGCCCTCTCCTACGAGCAGTACTTC.

The chain recombines TRBV6-1 with TRBJ1-2; D may be TRBD1 (5 bases). This CDR3 is 15 amino acids long. The V gene lost 3 bases and the J gene lost 4 bases, with 15 bases spanning the gap. The germline CDR1 and CDR2 sequences are MNHNS and SASEGT. The CDR3 DNA is TGTGCCAGCAGTGAGGACGAGGGGTCCCCCTATGGCTACACCTTC. Its protein product is CASSEDEGSPYGYTF.

The V gene is TRBV6-5, the J gene TRBJ2-1; D gene unclear. Looked up from germline, CDR1 is MNHEY and CDR2 is SVGAGI. This CDR3 has 16 residues. V shed 0 bases and J shed 6 bases, with 15 bases lying between them. The CDR3 spells CASSYSGSGAANEQFF. The CDR3 DNA reads as TGTGCCAGCAGTTACTCAGGGTCGGGTGCCGCCAATGAGCAGTTCTTC.